The subject of this entry is one T cell receptor beta chain. The antigen this receptor binds is unknown. No base quality values were provided; no much bigger clone lies one nucleotide off. V is trimmed back by 6 bases and J by 4 bases, and the junction contains 5 bases that no gene match accounts for. The germline V gene encodes CDR1 MDHEN and CDR2 SYDVKM. From the cysteine up to the phenylalanine, the CDR3 has a length of 15 residues. Of all the DNA, just the CDR3 is kept, 45 bases in frame from base 1. Genomic DNA was isolated from the sorted cells so that the TCRbeta CDR3 region could be sequenced. The immunoSEQ Assay was used for sequencing of TCRbeta CDR3 regions. TCRdb took over this immuneACCESS table, retaining in-frame rearrangements with V and J assigned. Such tables are incomplete; in checked studies, under half of the missing clones stem from an unresolved V gene, and the remainder is unexplained. In all, the sample holds more than 9,000 clones, and 60% to 85% of those were seen once. Of the sample, 21% falls within the top ten clones.

The sample is drawn from a study of OX40 agonist ivuxolimab in advanced cancers. Study-wide context: Ivuxolimab, which targeted the costimulatory receptor OX40 (CD134), was an agonistic, fully human IgG2 monoclonal antibody. The paper reports the monotherapy dose-escalation portion (N ≈ 50 patients) of the phase I ivuxolimab trial. Patients were allowed to have had prior anti-PD-1, anti-PD-L1 or anti-CTLA-4 therapy, and approximately 40% of the dose-escalation patients had previously received checkpoint inhibitors. Partial responses occurred in three dose-escalation patients, of whom one had hepatocellular carcinoma and two had cutaneous melanoma. In the dose-escalation cohort, more than 75% of patients were male, and the mean age was roughly 60 years, with a range of about 20 to 79. The purpose of peripheral TCRbeta sequencing was to test whether ivuxolimab changed TCR sequence diversity and led to clonal T-cell expansion. Of the roughly 50 dose-escalation patients, hepatocellular carcinoma was present in about 20, melanoma in roughly 15, renal cell carcinoma in 9 and head and neck cancer in 9. Intravenous ivuxolimab was administered to patients every 2 weeks at six dose levels: 0.01, 0.1, 0.3, 1.5, 3 and 10 mg/kg. Results and caveats for the whole study, not just this receptor: At doses of 0.1 to 3.0 mg/kg, clonal expansion of both CD4+ and CD8+ blood T cells was observed from baseline to week 6. In partial responders in the 0.1-3.0 mg/kg groups, normalized peripheral clonal expansion was found to be among the lowest, especially among CD8+ T cells. The antigen specificity of the peripheral T cells that underwent clonal expansion was not determined. After ivuxolimab, CD8+ T cells had more expanded clones than CD4+ T cells on average. Low levels of normalized T-cell clonal expansion were also seen in some patients who did not respond.

Patients with a history of autoimmune disease or receiving systemic immunosuppression were excluded from the trial. Peripheral blood for TCR sequencing was collected from all dose cohorts at baseline, on cycle 4 day 1, and on cycle 7 day 1. Samples came from an open-label, multicenter, first-in-human phase I dose-escalation trial of ivuxolimab. Adults with locally advanced or metastatic melanoma, renal cell carcinoma, hepatocellular carcinoma or head and neck squamous cell carcinoma were enrolled in the trial. Before TCR sequencing, CD4+ and CD8+ T cells were separately sorted from peripheral blood.

The starting material was CD4+ or CD8+ T cells sorted from blood, obtained in a trial of the OX40 agonist ivuxolimab. The rearrangement joined TRBV28 to TRBJ2-7, and TRBD2 aligns with 14 junction nucleotides. The origin of this receptor is an adult with an advanced solid tumor such as melanoma, head and neck, liver or kidney cancer. The CDR3 here reads CASSQGLAGAYEQYF. The bases are TGTGCCAGCAGCCAGGGACTAGCGGGAGCGTACGAGCAGTACTTC.